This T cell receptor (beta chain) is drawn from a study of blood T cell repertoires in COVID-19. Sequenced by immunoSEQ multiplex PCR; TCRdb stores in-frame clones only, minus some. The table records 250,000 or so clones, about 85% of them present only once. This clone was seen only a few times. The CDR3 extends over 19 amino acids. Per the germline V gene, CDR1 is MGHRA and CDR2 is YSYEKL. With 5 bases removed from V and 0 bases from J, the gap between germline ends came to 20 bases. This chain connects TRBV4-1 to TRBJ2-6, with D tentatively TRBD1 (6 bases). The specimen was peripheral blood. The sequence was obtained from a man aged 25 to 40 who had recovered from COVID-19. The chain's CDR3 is CASSAPHRTVPSGANVLTF. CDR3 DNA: TGCGCCAGCAGCGCCCCCCACCGGACAGTCCCCTCTGGGGCCAACGTCCTGACTTTC.